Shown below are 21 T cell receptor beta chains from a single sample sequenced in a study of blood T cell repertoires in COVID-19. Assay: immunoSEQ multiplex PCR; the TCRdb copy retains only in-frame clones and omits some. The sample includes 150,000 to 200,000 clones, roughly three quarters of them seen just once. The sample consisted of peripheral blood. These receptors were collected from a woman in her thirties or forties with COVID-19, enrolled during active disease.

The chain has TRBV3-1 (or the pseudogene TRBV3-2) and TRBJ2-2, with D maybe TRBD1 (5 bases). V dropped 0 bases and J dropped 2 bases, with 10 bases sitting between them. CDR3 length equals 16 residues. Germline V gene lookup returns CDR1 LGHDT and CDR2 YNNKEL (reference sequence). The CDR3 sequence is CASSQDDRFNTGELFF. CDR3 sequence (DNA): TGTGCCAGCAGCCAAGATGACAGATTTAACACCGGGGAGCTGTTTTTT.

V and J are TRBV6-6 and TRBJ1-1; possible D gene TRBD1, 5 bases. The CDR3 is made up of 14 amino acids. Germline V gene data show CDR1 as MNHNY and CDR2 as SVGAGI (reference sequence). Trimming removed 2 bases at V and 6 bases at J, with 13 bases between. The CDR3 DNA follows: TGTGCCAGCAGTTACGATCTGGGGGGGGCTGAAGCTTTCTTT. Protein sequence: CASSYDLGGAEAFF.

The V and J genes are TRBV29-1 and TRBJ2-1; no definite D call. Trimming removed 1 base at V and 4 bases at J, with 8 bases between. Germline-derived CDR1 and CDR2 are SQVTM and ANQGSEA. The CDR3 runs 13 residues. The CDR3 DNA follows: TGCAGCGTTGAAGGGAGATGGTACAATGAGCAGTTCTTC. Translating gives CSVEGRWYNEQFF.

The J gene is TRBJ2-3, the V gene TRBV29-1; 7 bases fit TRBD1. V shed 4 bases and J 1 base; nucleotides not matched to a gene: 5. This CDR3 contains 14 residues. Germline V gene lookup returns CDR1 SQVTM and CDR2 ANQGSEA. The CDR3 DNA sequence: TGCAGCGTTGTAGATAGGGGGCGCACAGATACGCAGTATTTT. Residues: CSVVDRGRTDTQYF.

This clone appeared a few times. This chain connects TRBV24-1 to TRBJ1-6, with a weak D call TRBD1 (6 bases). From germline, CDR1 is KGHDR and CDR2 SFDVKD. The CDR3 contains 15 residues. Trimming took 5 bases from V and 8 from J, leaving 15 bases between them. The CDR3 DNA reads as TGTGCCACCAGTGCTAAGTCGGCAGGGGATTCACCCCTCCACTTT. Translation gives CATSAKSAGDSPLHF.

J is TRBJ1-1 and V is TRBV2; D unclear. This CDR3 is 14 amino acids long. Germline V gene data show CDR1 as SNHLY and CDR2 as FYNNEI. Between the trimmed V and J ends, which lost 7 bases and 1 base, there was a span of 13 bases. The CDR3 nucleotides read TGTGCCAGCAACATCGAGTCAGGGAACACTGAAGCTTTCTTT. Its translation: CASNIESGNTEAFF.

CDR3 sequence (DNA): TGTGCCAGCAGCTTCCGGCAGGGTTGGGTGTACGAGCAGTACTTC. This sequence encodes CASSFRQGWVYEQYF. The chain links TRBV5-6 to TRBJ2-7; TRBD1 might be the D (5 bases). The CDR3 loop spans 15 amino acids. V was shortened by 2 bases and J by 4 bases, with 16 bases between the two germline ends. From germline, CDR1 is SGHDT and CDR2 YYEEEE.

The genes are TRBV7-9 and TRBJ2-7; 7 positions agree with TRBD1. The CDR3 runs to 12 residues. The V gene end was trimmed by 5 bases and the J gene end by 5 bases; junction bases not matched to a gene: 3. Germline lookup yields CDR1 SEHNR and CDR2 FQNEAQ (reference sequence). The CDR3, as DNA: TGTGCCAGCAGCCCAGACAGGGACGAGCAGTACTTC. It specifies CASSPDRDEQYF. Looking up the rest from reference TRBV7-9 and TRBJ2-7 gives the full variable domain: DTGVSQNPRHKITKRGQNVTFRCDPISEHNRLYWYRQTLGQGPEFLTYFQNEAQLEKSRLLSDRFSAERPKGSFSTLEIQRTEQGDSAMYLCASSPDRDEQYFGPGTRLTVT.

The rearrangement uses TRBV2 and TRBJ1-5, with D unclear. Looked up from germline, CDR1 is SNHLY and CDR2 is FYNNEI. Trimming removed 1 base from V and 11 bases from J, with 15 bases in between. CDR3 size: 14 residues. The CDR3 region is CASSEGAGKGAQHF. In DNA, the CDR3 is TGTGCCAGCAGTGAAGGGGCGGGGAAGGGAGCCCAGCATTTT.

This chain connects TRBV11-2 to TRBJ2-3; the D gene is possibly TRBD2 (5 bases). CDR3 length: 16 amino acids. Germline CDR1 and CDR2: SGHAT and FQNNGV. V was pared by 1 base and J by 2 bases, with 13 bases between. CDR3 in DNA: TGTGCCAGCAGCTTAGCGGCAACCGGGAACACAGATACGCAGTATTTT. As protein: CASSLAATGNTDTQYF.

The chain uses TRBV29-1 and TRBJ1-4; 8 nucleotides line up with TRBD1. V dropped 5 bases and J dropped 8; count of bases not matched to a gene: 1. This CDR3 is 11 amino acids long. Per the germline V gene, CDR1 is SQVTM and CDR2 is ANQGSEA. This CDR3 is CSVYRGEKLFF. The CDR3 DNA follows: TGCAGCGTTTACAGGGGGGAAAAACTGTTTTTT.

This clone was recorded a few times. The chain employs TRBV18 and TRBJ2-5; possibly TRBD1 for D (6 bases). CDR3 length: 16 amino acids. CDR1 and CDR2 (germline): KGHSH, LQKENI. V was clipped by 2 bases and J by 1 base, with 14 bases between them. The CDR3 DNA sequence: TGTGCCAGCTCACCATACACCCCGACAGGCCAAGAGACCCAGTACTTC. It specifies CASSPYTPTGQETQYF.

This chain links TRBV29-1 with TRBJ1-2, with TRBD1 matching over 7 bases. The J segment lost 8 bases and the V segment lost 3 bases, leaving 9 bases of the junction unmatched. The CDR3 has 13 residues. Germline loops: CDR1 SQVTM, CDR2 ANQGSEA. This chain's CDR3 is CSVDPTGVRGYTF. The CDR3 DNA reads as TGCAGCGTTGATCCAACAGGGGTGCGGGGCTACACCTTC.

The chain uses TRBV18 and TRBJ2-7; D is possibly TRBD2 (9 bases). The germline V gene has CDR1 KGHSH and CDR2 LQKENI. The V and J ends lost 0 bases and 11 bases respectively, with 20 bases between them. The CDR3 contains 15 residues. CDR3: CASSPPRASGDRKYF. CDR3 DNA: TGTGCCAGCTCACCACCCCGGGCTAGCGGGGACAGGAAGTACTTC.

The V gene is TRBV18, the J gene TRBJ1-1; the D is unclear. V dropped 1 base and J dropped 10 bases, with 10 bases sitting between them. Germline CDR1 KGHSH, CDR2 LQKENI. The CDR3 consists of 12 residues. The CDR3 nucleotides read TGTGCCAGCTCACCACAAGCGGATCTAGCTTTCTTT. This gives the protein CASSPQADLAFF.

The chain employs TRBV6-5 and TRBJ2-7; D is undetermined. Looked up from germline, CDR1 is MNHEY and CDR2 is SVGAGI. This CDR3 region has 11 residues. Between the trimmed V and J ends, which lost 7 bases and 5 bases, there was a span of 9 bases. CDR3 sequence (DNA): TGTGCCAGCACCCAGTACGACGAGCAGTACTTC. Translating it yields CASTQYDEQYF.

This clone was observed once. CDR3 DNA sequence: TGTGCCAGCAGGGGCAGGCCAAATGAAAAACTGTTTTTT. It yields the protein CASRGRPNEKLFF. The rearrangement joins TRBV2 to TRBJ1-4; D uncertain. The V gene's germline CDR1 is SNHLY and CDR2 FYNNEI. V lost 6 bases and J 5 bases, leaving 10 bases between the germline ends. The CDR3 is 13 residues long. The full variable domain, rest sourced from reference TRBV2 and TRBJ1-4, is EPEVTQTPSHQVTQMGQEVILRCVPISNHLYFYWYRQILGQKVEFLVSFYNNEISEKSEIFDDQFSVERPDGSNFTLKIRSTKLEDSAMYFCASRGRPNEKLFFGSGTQLSVL.

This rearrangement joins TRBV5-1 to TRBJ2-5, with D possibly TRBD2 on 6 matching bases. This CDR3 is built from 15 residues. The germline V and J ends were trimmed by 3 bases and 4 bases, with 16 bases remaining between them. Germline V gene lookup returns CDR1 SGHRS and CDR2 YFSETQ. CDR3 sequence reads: CASSSGLLSSETQYF. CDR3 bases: TGCGCCAGCAGCTCGGGACTCCTTTCCTCAGAGACCCAGTACTTC.

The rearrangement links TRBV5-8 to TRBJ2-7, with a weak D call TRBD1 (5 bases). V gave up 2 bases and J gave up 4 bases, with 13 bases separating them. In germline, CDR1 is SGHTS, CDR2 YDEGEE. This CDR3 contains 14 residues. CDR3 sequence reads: CASSFRQPGYEQYF. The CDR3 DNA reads TGTGCCAGCAGCTTTCGACAGCCTGGGTACGAGCAGTACTTC.

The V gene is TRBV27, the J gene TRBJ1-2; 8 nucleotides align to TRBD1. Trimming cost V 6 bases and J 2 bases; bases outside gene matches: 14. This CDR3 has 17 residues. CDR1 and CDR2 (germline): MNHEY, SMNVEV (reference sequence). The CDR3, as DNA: TGTGCCAGCAGCCGAATTTTGACAGGGGTTTTCAACTATGGCTACACCTTC. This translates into CASSRILTGVFNYGYTF.

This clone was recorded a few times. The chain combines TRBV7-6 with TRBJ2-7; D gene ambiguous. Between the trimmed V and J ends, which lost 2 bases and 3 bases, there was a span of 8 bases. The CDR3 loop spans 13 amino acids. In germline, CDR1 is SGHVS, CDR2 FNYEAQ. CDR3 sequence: CASSLRQDYEQYF. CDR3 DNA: TGTGCCAGCAGCTTAAGGCAGGACTACGAGCAGTACTTC. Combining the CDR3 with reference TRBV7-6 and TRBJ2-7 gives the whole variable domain GAGVSQSPRYKVTKRGQDVALRCDPISGHVSLYWYRQALGQGPEFLTYFNYEAQQDKSGLPNDRFSAERPEGSISTLTIQRTEQRDSAMYRCASSLRQDYEQYFGPGTRLTVT.